Below are 26 T cell receptor beta chains sequenced from a single sample in a study of T cells in Graves' hyperthyroidism and ophthalmopathy. The investigators amplified TCR beta CDR3 regions from RNA transcripts. The HTBI primer set served for first-round RT-PCR of the TCR CDR3. MiXCR, applied by TCRdb to the multiplex PCR reads, yields one record per CDR3 protein. The data contain 350,000 or so distinct CDR3 sequences, under 25% of them seen just once; the ten biggest clones take up around half. Sequences were obtained from blood. The origin of the receptors is a woman in her forties or fifties with Graves' hyperthyroidism.

This clonotype was picked up a small number of times. The chain combines TRBV9 with TRBJ2-2; a possible D gene is TRBD1 (5 bases). The V and J ends lost 0 bases and 5 bases respectively, with 8 bases between them. This CDR3 has 14 residues. Germline V lookup: CDR1 SGDLS, CDR2 YYNGEE. The CDR3 nucleotides are TGTGCCAGCAGCGTAGGCAGGGCGACCGGGGAGCTGTTTTTT. The encoded protein is CASSVGRATGELFF.

V gene TRBV20-1 combines with J gene TRBJ2-3; 10 bases match TRBD2. The CDR3 contains 15 residues. Germline CDR1 and CDR2: DFQATT and SNEGSKA (reference sequence). V lost 3 bases, J lost 1 base, and 4 bases stayed unmatched. Here the CDR3 reads CSASSSGSGTDTQYF. CDR3 nucleotides: TGCAGTGCTAGCTCTAGCGGGAGTGGCACAGATACGCAGTATTTT.

This clonotype turned up a few times. The gene calls are TRBV12-3 or TRBV12-4 and TRBJ2-5, with 15 bases matching TRBD2. J gave up 0 bases and V 5 bases, and 4 bases lay outside the gene matches. This CDR3 has 17 amino acids. The CDR3, as DNA: TGTGCCAGCAGTCGGACTAGCGGGGGGGCGTACCAAGAGACCCAGTACTTC. This encodes CASSRTSGGAYQETQYF.

This clonotype occurred many times. The rearrangement joins TRBV7-9 to TRBJ2-1; the D is unclear. The CDR3 is 12 residues long. CDR1 SEHNR and CDR2 FQNEAQ come from the germline V gene (reference sequence). V gave up 3 bases and J gave up 8 bases, with 8 bases separating them. CDR3 in amino acids: CASSLRFDEQFF. The CDR3 DNA follows: TGTGCCAGCAGCTTGCGATTTGATGAGCAGTTCTTC.

This clonotype came up many times. The chain carries TRBV28 and TRBJ2-2, with TRBD2 matching 7 bases. V gave up 2 bases and J gave up 6 bases; unmatched junction bases: 0. The CDR3 loop spans 13 amino acids. Per the germline V gene, CDR1 is MDHEN and CDR2 is SYDVKM. The DNA for the CDR3 is TGTGCCAGCAGTTTAGCGGGAGCCGGGGAGCTGTTTTTT. It specifies CASSLAGAGELFF.

This clonotype was picked up many times. The chain uses TRBV28 and TRBJ1-4; unclear D gene. Trimming left V 7 bases short and J 8 bases short, with 17 bases between. The CDR3 extends over 14 amino acids. Germline values: CDR1 MDHEN, CDR2 SYDVKM. The CDR3, as DNA: TGTGCCAGCACATTAGCGGGGTTGAAAGAAAAACTGTTTTTT. It translates to CASTLAGLKEKLFF. Based on the CDR3 plus reference TRBV28 and TRBJ1-4, the full variable domain is DVKVTQSSRYLVKRTGEKVFLECVQDMDHENMFWYRQDPGLGLRLIYFSYDVKMKEKGDIPEGYSVSREKKERFSLILESASTNQTSMYLCASTLAGLKEKLFFGSGTQLSVL.

The CDR3 loop is CASKITRDFVAEQYF. The DNA of the CDR3 is TGTGCCAGCAAAATCACTAGAGATTTTGTCGCCGAGCAGTACTTC. The genes are TRBV27 and TRBJ2-7, with a weak D call TRBD2 (5 bases). This CDR3 contains 15 residues. The germline V and J ends were trimmed by 7 bases and 6 bases, with 22 bases remaining between them. Germline V lookup: CDR1 MNHEY, CDR2 SMNVEV (reference sequence).

The chain is built from TRBV12-5 and TRBJ2-3; no firm D call. Germline CDR1 reads LGHNT; CDR2 reads FRNRAP. V was trimmed by 2 bases and J by 6 bases, leaving 6 bases between them. The CDR3 has 12 residues. The CDR3 loop reads CASGLNTDTQYF. DNA for the CDR3: TGTGCTAGTGGTTTGAATACTGATACGCAGTATTTT.

The chain carries TRBV19 and TRBJ2-3; TRBD1 is a possible D gene (6 bases). Trimming cost V 3 bases and J 0 bases, with 10 bases left between them. Germline V gene lookup returns CDR1 LNHDA and CDR2 SQIVND (reference sequence). The CDR3 is 15 residues long. CDR3 in amino acids: CASSIGQLSTDTQYF. CDR3 coding DNA: TGTGCCAGTAGTATTGGACAGCTTAGCACAGATACGCAGTATTTT.

This clonotype was seen repeatedly, ten times or more. CDR3 DNA sequence: TGTGCCAGCAAGGGTTCCTACACCGGGGAGCTGTTTTTT. Amino acid sequence: CASKGSYTGELFF. The rearrangement links TRBV2 to TRBJ2-2, with D hard to call. Germline V lookup: CDR1 SNHLY, CDR2 FYNNEI. The CDR3 spans 13 residues. V dropped 7 bases and J dropped 3 bases, with 9 bases sitting between them.

This clonotype was counted between two and nine times. The genes are TRBV7-2 and TRBJ1-5; 7 nucleotides line up with TRBD1. The germline gives CDR1 SGHTA, CDR2 FQGNSA. The J segment lost 3 bases and the V segment lost 6 bases, leaving 8 bases of the junction unmatched. The CDR3 consists of 15 residues. The DNA for the CDR3 is TGTGCCAGCAGGTGGGACAGCCTGTACAATCAGCCCCAGCATTTT. The encoded protein is CASRWDSLYNQPQHF.

In its sample, this clonotype was seen many times. V usage is TRBV20-1 and J usage is TRBJ2-1; 11 nucleotides align to TRBD2. Germline CDR1 reads DFQATT; CDR2 reads SNEGSKA (reference sequence). V was pared by 0 bases and J by 10 bases, with 8 bases of the junction left unmatched. The CDR3 is made up of 15 amino acids. CDR3 residues: CSARDLTSGKIEQFF. CDR3 bases: TGCAGTGCTAGAGACTTGACTAGCGGGAAGATAGAGCAGTTCTTC.

In this sample, this clonotype turned up many times. The rearrangement links TRBV6-1 to TRBJ1-6; maybe TRBD1 (5 bases). The CDR3 extends over 16 amino acids. Germline V lookup: CDR1 MNHNS, CDR2 SASEGT. V lost 4 bases and J 2 bases, leaving 12 bases between the germline ends. CDR3 residues: CASSVRGNTYNSPLHF. CDR3 sequence (DNA): TGTGCCAGCAGTGTTCGGGGGAACACCTATAATTCACCCCTCCACTTT.

This clonotype occurred a few times. The rearrangement links TRBV12-5 to TRBJ1-6, with D hard to call. Germline CDR1 and CDR2: LGHNT and FRNRAP. Trimming stripped 2 bases from V and 0 bases from J, with 8 bases between. The CDR3 runs 16 residues. The CDR3 sequence is CASGLPGHSYNSPLHF. The CDR3 DNA sequence: TGTGCTAGTGGTTTGCCCGGGCACTCCTATAATTCACCCCTCCACTTT.

This clonotype was detected ten times or more. The chain has TRBV7-9 and TRBJ2-7, with 8 bases lining up with TRBD2. Germline V CDR1 and CDR2: SEHNR, FQNEAQ (reference sequence). The CDR3 loop spans 15 amino acids. V lost 5 bases to trimming and J lost 2 bases; unmatched junction nucleotides: 8. DNA for the CDR3: TGTGCCAGCAGCGGGTCGGCAGCGGGAGCCTACGAGCAGTACTTC. Its translation is CASSGSAAGAYEQYF.

J is TRBJ2-3 and V is TRBV28; the D call may be TRBD1 or TRBD2 (6 bases each). The CDR3 runs 15 residues. CDR1 and CDR2 (germline): MDHEN, SYDVKM. The V end lost 6 bases, the J end lost 4 bases, and 17 bases lay between the germline ends. The CDR3 DNA reads TGTGCCAGCAGCGTCGTGGGGGGCAGGGCAGATACGCAGTATTTT. This encodes CASSVVGGRADTQYF.

This clonotype was seen ten or more times. CDR3: CATKSRDRAVEKLFF. The CDR3 bases are TGTGCCACTAAATCCCGGGACAGGGCGGTAGAAAAACTGTTTTTT. The chain is built from TRBV27 and TRBJ1-4, with 9 bases aligning to TRBD1. CDR1 is MNHEY and CDR2 is SMNVEV in the germline V gene (reference sequence). This CDR3 comprises 15 residues. V gave up 10 bases and J gave up 8 bases; unmatched junction bases: 14.

This clonotype was observed a few times. The chain employs TRBV4-2 and TRBJ1-6, with D hard to call. CDR3 size: 15 residues. Per the germline V gene, CDR1 is LGHNA and CDR2 is YNFKEQ. V was cut by 5 bases and J by 9 bases, with 17 bases left in between. CDR3 nucleotides: TGTGCCAGCAGCAAGGATTTGGGAATCGCTTCACCCCTCCACTTT. Its protein is CASSKDLGIASPLHF.

This clonotype was seen repeatedly, ten times or more. The rearrangement uses TRBV6-1 and TRBJ1-2; D might be TRBD1 (5 bases). The CDR3 is 13 amino acids. V was shortened by 7 bases and J by 8 bases, with 17 bases between the two germline ends. Germline V CDR1 and CDR2: MNHNS, SASEGT. DNA for the CDR3: TGTGCCAGCAAAAGGGGCCCTAAAGGCGGCTACACCTTC. It encodes CASKRGPKGGYTF.

The table lists this clonotype with many counts. The gene calls are TRBV12-3 or TRBV12-4 and TRBJ2-7; D gene ambiguous. The CDR3 totals 12 residues. Trimming took off 5 bases at V and 3 bases at J, with 8 bases between the two ends. The CDR3 DNA reads TGTGCCAGCAGTCCGGACGACTACGAGCAGTACTTC. The encoded protein is CASSPDDYEQYF.

In this sample, this clonotype turned up a few times. As the CDR3 is not closed by the conserved phenylalanine or tryptophan, this likely results from a read error. This chain uses TRBV6-5 with TRBJ1-1, with TRBD1 matching 9 bases. Germline V gene data show CDR1 as MNHEY and CDR2 as SVGAGI. V dropped 7 bases and J dropped 0; count of bases not matched to a gene: 3. The CDR3 is made up of 14 amino acids. In DNA form, the CDR3 reads TGTGCCAGCATTCGACAGGGGGTGAACACTGAAGCTTTCTAT. It yields the protein CASIRQGVNTEAFY.

This chain connects TRBV7-9 to TRBJ2-5; 8 bases match TRBD2. CDR1 SEHNR and CDR2 FQNEAQ come from the germline V gene (reference sequence). The CDR3 runs 15 residues. V lost 3 bases, J lost 4 bases, and 7 bases stayed unmatched. CDR3 residues: CASSLERESRETQYF. The CDR3 coding sequence is TGTGCCAGCAGCTTGGAGCGGGAGAGTAGAGAGACCCAGTACTTC. Filled out from reference TRBV7-9 and TRBJ2-5, the complete variable domain reads DTGVSQNPRHKITKRGQNVTFRCDPISEHNRLYWYRQTLGQGPEFLTYFQNEAQLEKSRLLSDRFSAERPKGSFSTLEIQRTEQGDSAMYLCASSLERESRETQYFGPGTRLLVL.

The chain's CDR3 is CSATGTGPLSNTGELFF. The CDR3 DNA follows: TGCAGTGCAACCGGGACAGGGCCTCTATCGAACACCGGGGAGCTGTTTTTT. The chain is built from TRBV20-1 and TRBJ2-2; 9 positions agree with TRBD1. Trimming at V came to 6 bases and at J to 0 bases, leaving 11 bases not matched to a gene. The CDR3 length is 17 residues. Germline CDR1 reads DFQATT; CDR2 reads SNEGSKA (reference sequence).

This clonotype turned up a few times. The rearrangement uses TRBV3-1 and TRBJ2-5, with D perhaps matching TRBD2 (6 bases). V gave up 3 bases and J gave up 2 bases, with 13 bases separating them. Germline V CDR1 and CDR2: LGHDT, YNNKEL (reference sequence). The CDR3 is 15 residues long. The CDR3 sequence: CASSHSLARQETQYF. The CDR3 bases are TGTGCCAGCAGCCATTCTCTAGCGCGTCAAGAGACCCAGTACTTC.

In its sample, this clonotype was seen many times. The chain joins TRBV7-3 to TRBJ2-1, with D perhaps matching TRBD1 or TRBD2 (5 bases each). The V and J ends lost 1 base and 9 bases respectively, with 16 bases between them. Germline V gene data show CDR1 as SGHTA and CDR2 as FQGTGA. The CDR3 sequence is 15 residues long. In DNA form, the CDR3 reads TGTGCCAGCAGCTTAAGTACCGGGATAGGGACTGAGCAGTTCTTC. This sequence encodes CASSLSTGIGTEQFF.

This clonotype was detected only a few times. The chain recombines TRBV27 with TRBJ1-5; D gene uncertain. Trimming pared 2 bases from V and 0 bases from J, leaving 11 bases between. There are 16 residues in the CDR3. The germline gives CDR1 MNHEY, CDR2 SMNVEV (reference sequence). The CDR3 loop is CASSLGTEYSNQPQHF. DNA for the CDR3: TGTGCCAGCAGTTTAGGTACAGAATATAGCAATCAGCCCCAGCATTTT.